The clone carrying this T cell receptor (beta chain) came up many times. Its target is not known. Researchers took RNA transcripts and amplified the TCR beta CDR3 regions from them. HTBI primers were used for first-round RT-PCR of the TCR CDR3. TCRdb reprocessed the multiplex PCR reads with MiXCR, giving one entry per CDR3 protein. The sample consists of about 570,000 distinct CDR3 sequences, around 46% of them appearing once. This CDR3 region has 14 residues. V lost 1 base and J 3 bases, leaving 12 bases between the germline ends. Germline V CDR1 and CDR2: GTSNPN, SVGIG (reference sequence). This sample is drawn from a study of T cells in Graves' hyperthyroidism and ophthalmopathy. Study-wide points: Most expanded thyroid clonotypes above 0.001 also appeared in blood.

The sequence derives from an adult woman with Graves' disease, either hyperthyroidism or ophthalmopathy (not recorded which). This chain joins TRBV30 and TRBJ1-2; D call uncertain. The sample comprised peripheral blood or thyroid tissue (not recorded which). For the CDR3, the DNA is TGTGCCTGGAGTGGAGGGCGTGGGTACTATGGCTACACCTTC. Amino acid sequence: CAWSGGRGYYGYTF.